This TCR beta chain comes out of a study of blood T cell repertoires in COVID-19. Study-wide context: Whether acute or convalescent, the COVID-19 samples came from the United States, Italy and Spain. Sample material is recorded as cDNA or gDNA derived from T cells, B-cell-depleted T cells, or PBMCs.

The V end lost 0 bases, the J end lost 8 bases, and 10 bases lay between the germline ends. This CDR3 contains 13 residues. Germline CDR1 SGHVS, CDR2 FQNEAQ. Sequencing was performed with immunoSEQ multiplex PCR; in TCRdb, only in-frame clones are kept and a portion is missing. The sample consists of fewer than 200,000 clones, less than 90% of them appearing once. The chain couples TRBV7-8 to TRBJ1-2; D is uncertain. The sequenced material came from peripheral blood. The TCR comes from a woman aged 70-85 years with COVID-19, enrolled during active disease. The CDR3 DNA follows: TGTGCCAGCAGCTTAGCGGCAGGTTCGGGCTACACCTTC. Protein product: CASSLAAGSGYTF.